What follows are 23 T cell receptor beta chains derived from one specimen sequenced in a study of cytomegalovirus exposure and HLA in healthy donors. The PCR employed 60 Vbeta primers together with 13 Jbeta primers. Libraries were prepared by immunoSEQ multiplex PCR; TCRdb keeps only in-frame clonotypes and omits some of them. The profile shows more than 110,000 clones, 73% of them singletons. Material for sequencing was PBMCs. The receptors shown here come from a woman aged 40 to 49 in good health and CMV-seronegative.

The chain couples TRBV28 to TRBJ1-3; D uncertain. CDR3 size: 13 residues. Trimming removed 4 bases at V and 4 bases at J, with 8 bases between. The germline gives CDR1 MDHEN, CDR2 SYDVKM. DNA of the CDR3: TGTGCCAGCAGTTGGTCCGGGGGAAACACCATATATTTT. It is translated as CASSWSGGNTIYF.

The genes are TRBV7-8 and TRBJ1-5; D not certain. Looked up from germline, CDR1 is SGHVS and CDR2 is FQNEAQ. Trimming pared 5 bases from V and 3 bases from J, leaving 8 bases between. This CDR3 has 13 amino acids. This CDR3 is CASSLNINQPQHF. CDR3 sequence (DNA): TGTGCCAGCAGCCTTAACATCAATCAGCCCCAGCATTTT.

The DNA of the CDR3 is TGTGCCAGCAGTGAATGGCCAGGGTCGGGAAACACCATATATTTT. The encoded protein is CASSEWPGSGNTIYF. The chain couples TRBV2 to TRBJ1-3, with D possibly TRBD1 on 5 matching bases. Germline CDR1 SNHLY, CDR2 FYNNEI. The V and J ends lost 2 bases and 4 bases respectively, with 12 bases between them. The CDR3 runs 15 residues.

This chain uses TRBV19 with TRBJ2-4; TRBD2 matches 7 bases. This CDR3 contains 15 residues. The ends lost 1 base at V and 3 bases at J; junction bases unmatched: 3. Looked up from germline, CDR1 is LNHDA and CDR2 is SQIVND (reference sequence). CDR3 DNA: TGTGCCAGTAGTATAGGTGCGGGGGTCAAAAACATTCAGTACTTC. Protein sequence: CASSIGAGVKNIQYF.

The V and J genes are TRBV28 and TRBJ1-1; D call uncertain. This CDR3 region has 15 residues. Germline V CDR1 and CDR2: MDHEN, SYDVKM. Trimming removed 2 bases at V and 1 base at J, with 11 bases between. CDR3 in amino acids: CASSLNPGQNTEAFF. CDR3 nucleotides: TGTGCCAGCAGTTTAAATCCAGGTCAGAACACTGAAGCTTTCTTT.

The count of this clone is one. The chain has TRBV9 and TRBJ2-1; D ambiguous. Germline CDR1 and CDR2: SGDLS and YYNGEE. CDR3 length: 15 residues. The V end was cut by 0 bases, the J end by 0 bases, with 7 bases between. The CDR3 region is CASSVEPSSYNEQFF. CDR3 DNA sequence: TGTGCCAGCAGCGTAGAACCGAGCTCCTACAATGAGCAGTTCTTC.

The chain carries TRBV6-5 and TRBJ2-4; D may be TRBD2 (6 bases). CDR3 length: 14 residues. Per germline, CDR1 MNHEY and CDR2 SVGAGI. V shed 7 bases and J shed 6 bases, with 16 bases lying between them. The CDR3 DNA sequence: TGTGCCAGCACCCCTGGGGGGAGCATAAACATTCAGTACTTC. Its translation: CASTPGGSINIQYF.

The genes are TRBV5-1 and TRBJ1-4; weak D call: TRBD1 (5 bases). Trimming removed 5 bases from V and 3 bases from J, with 17 bases in between. This CDR3 spans 16 amino acids. The germline CDR1 and CDR2 sequences are SGHRS and YFSETQ. Written as DNA, the CDR3 is TGCGCCAGCAGTGAACATCAGGGATCGCCTAATGAAAAACTGTTTTTT. Its protein is CASSEHQGSPNEKLFF.

The chain has TRBV5-1 and TRBJ1-6, with 8 bases fitting TRBD1. Looked up from germline, CDR1 is SGHRS and CDR2 is YFSETQ. V dropped 4 bases and J dropped 11; count of bases not matched to a gene: 14. The CDR3 contains 16 residues. The CDR3 region has the DNA TGCGCCAGCAGCGTCGGGACAGGCCTGGGAACAACACCCCTCCACTTT. It translates to CASSVGTGLGTTPLHF.

The gene calls are TRBV5-6 and TRBJ2-1, with a possible D match to TRBD2 (5 bases). V was clipped by 4 bases and J by 9 bases, with 26 bases between them. CDR3 length equals 17 residues. CDR1 and CDR2 (germline): SGHDT, YYEEEE. The CDR3 sequence is CASSRNIVTSWGSEQFF. CDR3 bases: TGTGCCAGCAGCCGGAACATAGTTACTAGTTGGGGTTCTGAGCAGTTCTTC.

The genes are TRBV7-3 and TRBJ2-7; 8 positions match TRBD1. Per the germline V gene, CDR1 is SGHTA and CDR2 is FQGTGA. The CDR3 length is 15 residues. V gave up 3 bases and J gave up 3 bases; unmatched junction bases: 7. CDR3 DNA sequence: TGTGCCAGCAGCTTTCAGACAGGGGATAACTACGAGCAGTACTTC. It yields the protein CASSFQTGDNYEQYF.

The V call is TRBV18, the J call TRBJ2-2; 8 bases align to TRBD1. This CDR3 region has 17 residues. The V gene end was trimmed by 0 bases and the J gene end by 5 bases; junction bases not matched to a gene: 8. CDR1 is KGHSH and CDR2 is LQKENI in the germline V gene. CDR3 coding DNA: TGTGCCAGCTCACCACCGACAGGGGCCGCTGGGACCGGGGAGCTGTTTTTT. Residues: CASSPPTGAAGTGELFF.

The chain has TRBV5-4 and TRBJ1-1; D might be TRBD1 (6 bases). This CDR3 region has 14 residues. V shed 5 bases and J shed 1 base, with 12 bases lying between them. The germline CDR1 and CDR2 sequences are SGHNT and YYREEE (reference sequence). CDR3 coding DNA: TGTGCCAGCAGACGGGACACCACGAACACTGAAGCTTTCTTT. As protein: CASRRDTTNTEAFF.

This clone was seen a few times. The chain carries TRBV5-8 and TRBJ2-5, with unresolved D. The CDR3 sequence is 12 residues long. Germline V gene lookup returns CDR1 SGHTS and CDR2 YDEGEE. V lost 0 bases, J lost 5 bases, and 5 bases lay in between. CDR3 amino acids: CASSLVRETQYF. In DNA form, the CDR3 reads TGTGCCAGCAGCTTGGTGAGGGAGACCCAGTACTTC.

A few counts support this clone. This rearrangement joins TRBV4-2 to TRBJ2-2; D remains ambiguous. Trimming removed 4 bases from V and 4 bases from J, with 7 bases in between. The CDR3 spans 13 residues. Germline V gene sequence: CDR1 LGHNA, CDR2 YNFKEQ. CDR3 DNA sequence: TGTGCCAGCAGCCGAGGAAGCACCGGGGAGCTGTTTTTT. This translates into CASSRGSTGELFF.

This clone has more than one count but fewer than ten. This sequence joins TRBV2 and TRBJ2-3; D is unresolved. Germline CDR1 and CDR2: SNHLY and FYNNEI. The ends were cut back, 4 bases at V and 1 base at J, with 9 bases in the middle. This CDR3 comprises 14 residues. CDR3 DNA sequence: TGTGCCAGCAGTGTCACTTACGGCACAGATACGCAGTATTTT. It encodes CASSVTYGTDTQYF.

The chain carries TRBV5-1 and TRBJ2-7, with TRBD1 matching 7 bases. The germline gives CDR1 SGHRS, CDR2 YFSETQ. This CDR3 has 14 residues. The J segment lost 4 bases and the V segment lost 2 bases, leaving 6 bases of the junction unmatched. In DNA form, the CDR3 reads TGCGCCAGCAGCTTAGGGACAGCAGAATACGAGCAGTACTTC. As protein: CASSLGTAEYEQYF.

This clone was seen once. The V call is TRBV19, the J call TRBJ1-5; TRBD1 aligns across 11 bases. With 7 bases clipped from V and 10 bases from J, the junction kept 9 bases outside the gene matches. This CDR3 contains 14 residues. The germline V gene encodes CDR1 LNHDA and CDR2 SQIVND (reference sequence). The CDR3: CASIGTGGTGPQHF. The CDR3, as DNA: TGTGCCAGTATCGGGACAGGGGGAACGGGTCCCCAGCATTTT.

This chain links TRBV29-1 with TRBJ1-2; the D is unclear. V was trimmed by 3 bases and J by 8 bases, leaving 7 bases between them. This CDR3 region has 10 residues. The germline CDR1 and CDR2 sequences are SQVTM and ANQGSEA. This chain's CDR3 is CSVDREGYTF. CDR3 bases: TGCAGCGTTGATCGGGAGGGCTACACCTTC.

This chain uses TRBV9 with TRBJ2-2, with 7 bases identical to TRBD1. The CDR3 consists of 15 residues. From germline, CDR1 is SGDLS and CDR2 YYNGEE. V shed 4 bases and J 4 bases; nucleotides not matched to a gene: 7. This CDR3 reads CASSLSTGFTGELFF. For the CDR3, the DNA is TGTGCCAGCAGCCTTTCGACAGGGTTCACCGGGGAGCTGTTTTTT.

The J gene is TRBJ1-1, the V gene TRBV2, with TRBD1 as a possible D gene (6 bases). CDR1 and CDR2 (germline): SNHLY, FYNNEI. The V gene lost 5 bases and the J gene lost 9 bases, with 13 bases spanning the gap. The CDR3 length is 12 residues. Here the CDR3 DNA reads TGTGCCAGCAGTCCCACCGGGGGGCAAGCTTTCTTT. Protein product: CASSPTGGQAFF. Supplemented by reference TRBV2 and TRBJ1-1, the full variable domain reads EPEVTQTPSHQVTQMGQEVILRCVPISNHLYFYWYRQILGQKVEFLVSFYNNEISEKSEIFDDQFSVERPDGSNFTLKIRSTKLEDSAMYFCASSPTGGQAFFGQGTRLTVV.

The sample holds a few counts of this clone. This chain joins TRBV19 and TRBJ1-4; 8 nucleotides line up with TRBD1. Germline V gene sequence: CDR1 LNHDA, CDR2 SQIVND (reference sequence). The CDR3 spans 14 residues. Trimming took 4 bases from V and 11 from J; bases not matched to a gene: 9. The CDR3 here is CASSTGQGLEKLFF. DNA of the CDR3: TGTGCCAGTAGTACCGGACAGGGATTGGAGAAACTGTTTTTT.

The V and J genes are TRBV11-1 and TRBJ2-3; 12 bases line up with TRBD1. CDR3 size: 15 residues. With 3 bases clipped from V and 5 bases from J, the junction kept 3 bases outside the gene matches. Germline lookup yields CDR1 SGHAT and CDR2 FQDESV (reference sequence). In DNA, the CDR3 is TGTGCCAGCAGCTTGGGACAGGGGGCTAGAGATACGCAGTATTTT. This translates into CASSLGQGARDTQYF.